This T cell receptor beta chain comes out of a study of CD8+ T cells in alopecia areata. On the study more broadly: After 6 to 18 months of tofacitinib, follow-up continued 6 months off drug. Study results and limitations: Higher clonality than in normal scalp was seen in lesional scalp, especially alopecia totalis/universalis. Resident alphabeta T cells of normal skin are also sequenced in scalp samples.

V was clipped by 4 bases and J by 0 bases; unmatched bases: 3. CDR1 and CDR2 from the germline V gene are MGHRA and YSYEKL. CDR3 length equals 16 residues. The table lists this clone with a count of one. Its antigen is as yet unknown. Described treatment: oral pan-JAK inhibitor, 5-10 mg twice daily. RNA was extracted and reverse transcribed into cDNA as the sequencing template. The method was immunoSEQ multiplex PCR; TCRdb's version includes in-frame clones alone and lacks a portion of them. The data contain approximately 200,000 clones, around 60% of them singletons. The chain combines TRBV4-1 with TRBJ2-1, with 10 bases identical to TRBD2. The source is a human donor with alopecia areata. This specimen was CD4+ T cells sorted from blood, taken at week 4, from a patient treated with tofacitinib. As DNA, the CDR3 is TGCGCCAGCAGCCCTAGCGGGGGAAGCTCCTACAATGAGCAGTTCTTC. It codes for CASSPSGGSSYNEQFF.